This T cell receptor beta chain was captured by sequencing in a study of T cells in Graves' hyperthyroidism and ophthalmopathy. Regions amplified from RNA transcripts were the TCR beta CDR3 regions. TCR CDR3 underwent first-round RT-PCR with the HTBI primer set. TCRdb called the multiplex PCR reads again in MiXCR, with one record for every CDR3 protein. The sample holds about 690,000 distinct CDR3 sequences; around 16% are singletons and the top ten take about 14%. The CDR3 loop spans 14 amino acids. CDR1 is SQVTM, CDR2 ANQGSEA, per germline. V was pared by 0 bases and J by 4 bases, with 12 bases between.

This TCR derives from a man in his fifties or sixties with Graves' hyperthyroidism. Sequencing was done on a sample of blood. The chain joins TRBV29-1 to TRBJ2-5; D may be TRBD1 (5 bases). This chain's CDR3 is CSVEEGVELETQYF. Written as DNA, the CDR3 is TGCAGCGTTGAAGAAGGGGTGGAACTAGAGACCCAGTACTTC.